This T cell receptor beta chain came from a study of cytomegalovirus exposure and HLA in healthy donors. Overall study results and limits: Rarity marked most TCR sequences, yet some public TCRs occurred in many donors. One later analysis reportedly identified an Asian-associated ancestry cluster that showed fewer N-insertions than the approximately 700-donor mean.

Primers: 60 Vbeta forward and 13 Jbeta reverse. Libraries were prepared by immunoSEQ multiplex PCR; TCRdb keeps only in-frame clonotypes and omits some of them. The sample contains about 190,000 clones, more than 70% of which appear only once. The germline gives CDR1 GTSNPN, CDR2 SVGIG (reference sequence). Trimming took 8 bases from V and 1 from J, leaving 17 bases between them. The CDR3 contains 14 residues. This clone was seen only a few times. Its antigen remains unknown. The gene calls are TRBV30 and TRBJ1-1, with D possibly matching TRBD1 (5 bases). This sequence originates from a boy younger than 18 in good health and CMV-seronegative. Material: PBMCs. The CDR3 coding sequence is TGTGCCACTGATAAAGGACACTCGAACACTGAAGCTTTCTTT. Encoded protein: CATDKGHSNTEAFF.